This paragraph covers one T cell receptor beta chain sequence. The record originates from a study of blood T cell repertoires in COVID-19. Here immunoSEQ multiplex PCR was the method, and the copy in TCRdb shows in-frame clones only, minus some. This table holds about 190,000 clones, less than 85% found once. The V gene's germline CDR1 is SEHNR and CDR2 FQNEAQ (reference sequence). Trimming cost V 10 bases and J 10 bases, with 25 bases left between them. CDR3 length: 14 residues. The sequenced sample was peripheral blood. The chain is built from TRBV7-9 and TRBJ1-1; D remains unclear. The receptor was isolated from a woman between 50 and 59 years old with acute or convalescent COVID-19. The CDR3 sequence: CATPPHRFAGGAFF. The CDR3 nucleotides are TGTGCCACCCCCCCTCATAGATTTGCGGGTGGAGCTTTCTTT.